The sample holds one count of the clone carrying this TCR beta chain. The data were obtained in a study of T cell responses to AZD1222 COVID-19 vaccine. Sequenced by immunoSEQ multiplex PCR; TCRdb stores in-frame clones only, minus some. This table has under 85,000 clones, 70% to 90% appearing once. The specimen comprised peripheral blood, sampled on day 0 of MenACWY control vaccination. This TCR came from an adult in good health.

As DNA, the CDR3 is TGTGCCAGTAGTACTTTAGCGGGTTCGGAAGAGACCCAGTACTTC. Amino acids: CASSTLAGSEETQYF. The chain carries TRBV19 and TRBJ2-5; 7 positions match TRBD2. The CDR3 contains 15 residues. Germline V CDR1 and CDR2: LNHDA, SQIVND (reference sequence). Trimming cost V 4 bases and J 3 bases; bases outside gene matches: 8.